This is a list of T cell receptor beta chains from one sample in a study of beta chain features in type 1 diabetes. The table came from immunoSEQ multiplex PCR; TCRdb's copy has only in-frame clones and leaves some out. The repertoire has 350,000 to 400,000 clones, roughly 12% of them found once; the top ten carry 0.0085% to 0.012%. The source material was naive CD4+ T cells from blood. All receptors come from a woman aged 18-29 years with type 1 diabetes. Both conserved end residues are part of each CDR3. The order of the fields is J gene, V gene, CDR3 protein.

j_gene: TRBJ2-2; v_gene: TRBV5-4; CDR3aa: CASSTGTGSNTGELFF
j_gene: TRBJ2-7; v_gene: TRBV4-3; CDR3aa: CASSHELAGVLEQYF
j_gene: TRBJ2-1; v_gene: TRBV5-1; CDR3aa: CASSPWDRDNNEQFF
j_gene: TRBJ2-7; v_gene: TRBV29-1; CDR3aa: CSVEGAGAYEQYF
j_gene: TRBJ1-3; v_gene: TRBV5-1; CDR3aa: CASTGTDGNTIYF
j_gene: TRBJ2-7; v_gene: TRBV10-3; CDR3aa: CAISGTILSYEQYF
j_gene: TRBJ2-7; v_gene: TRBV25-1; CDR3aa: CASRSSGSSYEQYF
j_gene: TRBJ2-4; v_gene: TRBV7-3; CDR3aa: CASSSTGGQNIQYF
j_gene: TRBJ1-1; v_gene: TRBV28; CDR3aa: CASITRTGLEAFF
j_gene: TRBJ2-5; v_gene: TRBV21-1; CDR3aa: CASSKAPVSKTGTQYF
j_gene: TRBJ1-5; v_gene: TRBV29-1; CDR3aa: CSAAGGAGQPQHF
j_gene: TRBJ1-1; v_gene: TRBV6-5; CDR3aa: CASSWAGGLNTEAFF
j_gene: TRBJ1-5; v_gene: TRBV29-1; CDR3aa: CSLLGQFSNQPQHF
j_gene: TRBJ2-5; v_gene: TRBV7-2; CDR3aa: CASSLVPGTSQETQYF
j_gene: TRBJ2-3; v_gene: TRBV28; CDR3aa: CASFSGSGDTQYF
j_gene: TRBJ1-1; v_gene: TRBV4-3; CDR3aa: CASSQAPRDTEAFF
j_gene: TRBJ1-5; v_gene: TRBV9; CDR3aa: CASSVDEGLPQHF
j_gene: TRBJ2-2; v_gene: TRBV19; CDR3aa: CASRAPGDTGELFF
j_gene: TRBJ2-2; v_gene: TRBV5-6; CDR3aa: CASSTGTRTGELFF
j_gene: TRBJ1-2; v_gene: TRBV4-3; CDR3aa: CASSQDLSRGYGYTF
j_gene: TRBJ1-5; v_gene: TRBV7-9; CDR3aa: CASSLGTGANQPQHF
j_gene: TRBJ2-1; v_gene: TRBV5-6; CDR3aa: CASSLGSSLGLAINEQFF
j_gene: TRBJ2-5; v_gene: TRBV7-2; CDR3aa: CASNRDSVQETQYF
j_gene: TRBJ2-5; v_gene: TRBV30; CDR3aa: CAGRAAGEQYF
j_gene: TRBJ1-2; v_gene: TRBV6-5; CDR3aa: CASSYYVRVRGYTF
j_gene: TRBJ2-1; v_gene: TRBV11-2; CDR3aa: CASNPVRYNEQFF
j_gene: TRBJ2-1; v_gene: TRBV19; CDR3aa: CASSIEGPNNEQFF
j_gene: TRBJ2-7; v_gene: TRBV5-1; CDR3aa: CASSFGGMDEQYF
j_gene: TRBJ1-1; v_gene: TRBV7-9; CDR3aa: CASRGAGRVMNTEAFF
j_gene: TRBJ2-5; v_gene: TRBV12-5; CDR3aa: CASGPDLQETQYF
j_gene: TRBJ2-5; v_gene: TRBV5-1; CDR3aa: CASSLGDWAAETQYF
j_gene: TRBJ2-2; v_gene: TRBV5-1; CDR3aa: CASSPAGRGETGELFF
j_gene: TRBJ2-1; v_gene: TRBV28; CDR3aa: CAAQRTSAYNEQFF
j_gene: TRBJ1-2; v_gene: TRBV5-1; CDR3aa: CASSLGRELAPDGYTF
j_gene: TRBJ1-1; v_gene: TRBV2; CDR3aa: CASSYTGSMNTEAFF
j_gene: TRBJ1-2; v_gene: TRBV5-8; CDR3aa: CASSQERLGRYGYTF
j_gene: TRBJ2-7; v_gene: TRBV19; CDR3aa: CASSAEGQTRYEQYF
j_gene: TRBJ1-2; v_gene: TRBV7-3; CDR3aa: CASSLRPDREYGYTF
j_gene: TRBJ1-2; v_gene: TRBV28; CDR3aa: CASVENYGYTF
j_gene: NA; v_gene: TRBV30; CDR3aa: CAWSRTGPTYEQYF
j_gene: TRBJ1-5; v_gene: TRBV5-1; CDR3aa: CASSRTGDQPQHF
j_gene: TRBJ1-1; v_gene: TRBV29-1; CDR3aa: CSVELAIDTEAFF
j_gene: TRBJ2-7; v_gene: TRBV11-1; CDR3aa: CASSLAGYSYEQYF
j_gene: TRBJ1-2; v_gene: TRBV18; CDR3aa: CASSPRSAGGDGYTF
j_gene: TRBJ2-2; v_gene: TRBV7-2; CDR3aa: CASSQASSSAGELFF
j_gene: TRBJ2-5; v_gene: TRBV4-2; CDR3aa: CASSQEGRTKTQYF
j_gene: TRBJ2-5; v_gene: TRBV7-2; CDR3aa: CASSSRTGKGQETQYF
j_gene: TRBJ2-7; v_gene: TRBV7-9; CDR3aa: CASSLPRTGITYEQYF
j_gene: TRBJ2-7; v_gene: TRBV5-6; CDR3aa: CATLQGNEQYF
j_gene: TRBJ2-7; v_gene: TRBV7-8; CDR3aa: CASSREQAPTYEQYF
j_gene: TRBJ2-6; v_gene: TRBV4-3; CDR3aa: CASSQDLGGSGANVLTF
j_gene: TRBJ2-7; v_gene: TRBV5-4; CDR3aa: CASKPGSERDYEQYF
j_gene: TRBJ2-7; v_gene: TRBV4-2; CDR3aa: CASSPGQLGVQYF
j_gene: TRBJ2-4; v_gene: TRBV4-3; CDR3aa: CASSTSAGGEAKNIQYF
j_gene: TRBJ1-1; v_gene: TRBV7-9; CDR3aa: CASSLVYGTEAFF
j_gene: TRBJ1-2; v_gene: TRBV25-1; CDR3aa: CASSDLGQPNLANYGYTF
j_gene: TRBJ2-5; v_gene: TRBV6-5; CDR3aa: CASSYRLAGQETQYF
j_gene: TRBJ2-6; v_gene: TRBV19; CDR3aa: CASRGQGAGANVLTF